A single sample gave rise to the 12 T cell receptor beta chains below, sequenced in a study of cytomegalovirus exposure and HLA in healthy donors. The table came from immunoSEQ multiplex PCR; TCRdb's copy has only in-frame clones and leaves some out. The table shows some 98,000 clones, with around nine tenths occurring only once. Sequences were obtained from PBMCs. These receptor sequences come from a woman aged 25-40 years in good health and CMV-seronegative.

This rearrangement joins TRBV7-3 to TRBJ2-2, with a possible D match to TRBD2 (5 bases). The germline V gene has CDR1 SGHTA and CDR2 FQGTGA. This CDR3 comprises 14 residues. V lost 2 bases and J lost 5, with 9 bases in between. CDR3 in DNA: TGTGCCAGCAGCTTAGCGGGCCAGACCGGGGAGCTGTTTTTT. This gives the protein CASSLAGQTGELFF.

The J gene is TRBJ1-5, the V gene TRBV7-2; no clear D. The germline V gene has CDR1 SGHTA and CDR2 FQGNSA. CDR3 length: 17 amino acids. Trimming left V 5 bases short and J 0 bases short, with 17 bases between. The CDR3 is CASSQQRTGNSNQPQHF. In DNA form, the CDR3 reads TGTGCCAGCAGCCAGCAGAGGACGGGAAATAGCAATCAGCCCCAGCATTTT.

The CDR3 nucleotides read TGTGCCAGCTTCAACCCGGGTGCGATCGGCGAAAAACTGTTTTTT. Protein: CASFNPGAIGEKLFF. The chain is built from TRBV18 and TRBJ1-4; D is unresolved. From germline, CDR1 is KGHSH and CDR2 LQKENI. Between the trimmed V and J ends, which lost 7 bases and 8 bases, there was a span of 20 bases. The CDR3 consists of 15 residues.

This clone was picked up a small number of times. CDR3 nucleotide sequence: TGTGCCAGCAGCCCCACAGGGTGGGACACTGAAGCTTTCTTT. Its translation is CASSPTGWDTEAFF. The chain recombines TRBV9 with TRBJ1-1; perhaps TRBD1 as D (6 bases). Germline CDR1 and CDR2: SGDLS and YYNGEE. The CDR3 extends over 14 amino acids. Trimming cost V 4 bases and J 3 bases, with 13 bases left between them. The full variable domain, in which reference TRBV9 and TRBJ1-1 provide the parts outside the CDR3, is DSGVTQTPKHLITATGQRVTLRCSPRSGDLSVYWYQQSLDQGLQFLIQYYNGEERAKGNILERFSAQQFPDLHSELNLSSLELGDSALYFCASSPTGWDTEAFFGQGTRLTVV.

The rearrangement links TRBV7-9 to TRBJ1-1, with 8 nucleotides matching TRBD1. This CDR3 has 14 residues. Per germline, CDR1 SEHNR and CDR2 FQNEAQ (reference sequence). J gave up 11 bases and V 1 base, and 9 bases lay outside the gene matches. This CDR3 is CASSLGDRGGAAFF. For the CDR3, the DNA is TGTGCCAGCAGCTTAGGTGACAGGGGCGGCGCCGCTTTCTTT.

V usage is TRBV9 and J usage is TRBJ2-2; 12 nucleotides align to TRBD2. The V gene's germline CDR1 is SGDLS and CDR2 YYNGEE. V lost 3 bases and J lost 4; bases outside the gene matches: 4. CDR3 length: 16 amino acids. CDR3 in amino acids: CASSALAGGVTGELFF. CDR3 coding DNA: TGTGCCAGCAGCGCCCTAGCGGGAGGGGTCACCGGGGAGCTGTTTTTT.

The sample holds one count of this clone. The chain couples TRBV2 to TRBJ2-7; 11 nucleotides agree with TRBD1. Germline CDR1 reads SNHLY; CDR2 reads FYNNEI. The CDR3 sequence is 20 residues long. Losses at the gene ends were 6 bases for V and 2 bases for J; bases not matched to a gene: 21. For the CDR3, the DNA is TGTGCCAGCAGCTTCCCGGGACAGGGGGGAAGCGGGAGTCATCCCTACGAGCAGTACTTC. This translates into CASSFPGQGGSGSHPYEQYF.

The chain recombines TRBV4-2 with TRBJ2-1; 14 bases match TRBD2. This CDR3 is 16 amino acids long. Germline V lookup: CDR1 LGHNA, CDR2 YNFKEQ. V shed 0 bases, J shed 9 bases, and the junction held 4 bases outside the gene matches. As DNA, the CDR3 is TGTGCCAGCAGCCAAGAGGGACTAGCGGGAGTGGGTGAGCAGTTCTTC. This codes for CASSQEGLAGVGEQFF.

There are a few counts of this clone. The chain links TRBV7-2 to TRBJ2-7; D possibly corresponds to TRBD1 (5 bases). CDR3 length equals 12 residues. Trimming left V 5 bases short and J 3 bases short, with 8 bases between. Germline-derived CDR1 and CDR2 are SGHTA and FQGNSA. The CDR3: CASSDQGYEQYF. The CDR3 nucleotides read TGTGCCAGCAGCGATCAGGGCTACGAGCAGTACTTC.

The chain has TRBV5-1 and TRBJ2-3; 10 bases map to TRBD2. Germline V CDR1 and CDR2: SGHRS, YFSETQ. V was clipped by 3 bases and J by 2 bases; unmatched bases: 3. This CDR3 region has 15 residues. The CDR3 DNA sequence: TGCGCCAGCAGCTCGACTAGCGGGTCCACAGATACGCAGTATTTT. It specifies CASSSTSGSTDTQYF.

V gene TRBV19 combines with J gene TRBJ2-1; D ambiguous. V lost 2 bases and J lost 5, with 13 bases in between. The germline V gene has CDR1 LNHDA and CDR2 SQIVND (reference sequence). The CDR3 has 15 amino acids. CDR3 amino acids: CASSILSLPNNEQFF. The CDR3 bases are TGTGCCAGTAGTATATTGAGCTTACCCAACAATGAGCAGTTCTTC.

The chain recombines TRBV28 with TRBJ2-4, with 7 bases fitting TRBD2. There are 17 residues in the CDR3. Germline trimming cut 4 bases from V and 9 bases from J; bases unmatched to any gene: 18. From germline, CDR1 is MDHEN and CDR2 SYDVKM. The CDR3 spells CASSSRSGTKERGIQYF. CDR3 nucleotide sequence: TGTGCCAGCAGTTCAAGATCCGGGACTAAGGAGAGGGGCATTCAGTACTTC.